The T cell receptor (beta chain) described here comes from a study of blood T cell repertoires in COVID-19. Across the whole study: Sample material is recorded as cDNA or gDNA derived from T cells, B-cell-depleted T cells, or PBMCs.

The protocol was immunoSEQ multiplex PCR, while the TCRdb copy is restricted to in-frame clones and leaves out a portion. The data show about 62,000 clones, with roughly 88% seen just once and 1.3% held by the top ten. Sample: peripheral blood. The TCR sequence derives from a woman of 80 years or more with acute or convalescent COVID-19.

DNA for the CDR3: TGTGCCAGCAACGGAGGACTAGCAACCTACGAGCAGTACTTC. Its translation is CASNGGLATYEQYF. The chain combines TRBV2 with TRBJ2-7, with 8 bases fitting TRBD2. Germline V CDR1 and CDR2: SNHLY, FYNNEI. This CDR3 spans 14 amino acids. The V segment lost 7 bases and the J segment 2 bases; nucleotides outside the gene matches: 7.